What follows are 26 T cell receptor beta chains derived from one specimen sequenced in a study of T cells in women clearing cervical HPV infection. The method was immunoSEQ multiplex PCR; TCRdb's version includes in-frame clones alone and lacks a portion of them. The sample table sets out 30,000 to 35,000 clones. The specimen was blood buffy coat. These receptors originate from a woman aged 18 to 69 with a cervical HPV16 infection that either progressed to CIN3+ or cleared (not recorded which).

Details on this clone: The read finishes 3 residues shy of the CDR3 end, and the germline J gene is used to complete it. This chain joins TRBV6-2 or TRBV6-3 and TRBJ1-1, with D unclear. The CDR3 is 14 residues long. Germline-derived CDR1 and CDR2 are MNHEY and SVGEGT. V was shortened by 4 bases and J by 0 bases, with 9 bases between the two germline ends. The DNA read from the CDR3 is TGTGCCAGCAGTTTTCGGGTCATGAACACTGAA. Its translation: CASSFRVMNTE. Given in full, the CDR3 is CASSFRVMNTEAFF.

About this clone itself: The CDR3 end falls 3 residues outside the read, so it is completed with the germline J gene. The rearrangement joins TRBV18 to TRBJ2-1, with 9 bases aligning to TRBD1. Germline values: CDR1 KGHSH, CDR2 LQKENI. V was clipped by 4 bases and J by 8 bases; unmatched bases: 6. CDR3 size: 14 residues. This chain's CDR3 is CASSLQGAAHEQFF. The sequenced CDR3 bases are TGTGCCAGCTCACTACAGGGGGCCGCCCATGAG.

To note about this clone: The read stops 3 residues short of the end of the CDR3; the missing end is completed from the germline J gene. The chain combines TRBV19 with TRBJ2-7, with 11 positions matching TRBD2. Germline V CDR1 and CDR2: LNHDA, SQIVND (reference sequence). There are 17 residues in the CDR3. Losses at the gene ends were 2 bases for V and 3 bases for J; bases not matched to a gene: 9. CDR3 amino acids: CASSIRRLAGGIYEQYF. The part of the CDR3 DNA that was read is TGTGCCAGTAGTATAAGGAGGCTAGCGGGAGGAATCTACGAG. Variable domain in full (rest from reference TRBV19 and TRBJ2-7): DGGITQSPKYLFRKEGQNVTLSCEQNLNHDAMYWYRQDPGQGLRLIYYSQIVNDFQKGDIAEGYSVSREKKESFPLTVTSAQKNPTAFYLCASSIRRLAGGIYEQYFGPGTRLTVT.

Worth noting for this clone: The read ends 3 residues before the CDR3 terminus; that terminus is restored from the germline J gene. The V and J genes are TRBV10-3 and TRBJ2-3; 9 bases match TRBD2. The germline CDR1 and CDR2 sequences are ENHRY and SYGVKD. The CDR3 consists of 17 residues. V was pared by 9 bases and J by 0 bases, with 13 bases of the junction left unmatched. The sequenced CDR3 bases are TGTGCCATGCCGTTTTTGCGGGGGGGCGCTAGCACAGATACG. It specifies CAMPFLRGGASTDT. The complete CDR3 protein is CAMPFLRGGASTDTQYF.

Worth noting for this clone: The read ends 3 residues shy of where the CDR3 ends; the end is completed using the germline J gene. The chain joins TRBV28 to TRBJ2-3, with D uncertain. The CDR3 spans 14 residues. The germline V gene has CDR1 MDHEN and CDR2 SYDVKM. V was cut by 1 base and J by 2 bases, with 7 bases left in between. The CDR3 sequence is CASSLYSLTDTQYF. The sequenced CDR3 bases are TGTGCCAGCAGTTTATACAGCCTCACAGATACG.

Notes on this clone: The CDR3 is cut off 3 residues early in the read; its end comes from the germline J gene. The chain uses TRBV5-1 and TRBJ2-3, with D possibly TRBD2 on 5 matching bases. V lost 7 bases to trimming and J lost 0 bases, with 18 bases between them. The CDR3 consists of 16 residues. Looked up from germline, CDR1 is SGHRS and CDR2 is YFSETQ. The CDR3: CASRISGSPSTDTQYF. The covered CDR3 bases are TGCGCCAGCCGGATCTCGGGGTCCCCTAGCACAGATACG.

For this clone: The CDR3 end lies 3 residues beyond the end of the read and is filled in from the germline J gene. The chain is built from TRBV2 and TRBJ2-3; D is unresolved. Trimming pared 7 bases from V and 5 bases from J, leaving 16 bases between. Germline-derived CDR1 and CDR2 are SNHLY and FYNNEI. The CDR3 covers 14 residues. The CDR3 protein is CASMANSRVDTQYF. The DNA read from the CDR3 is TGTGCCAGCATGGCGAACTCACGGGTAGATACG.

CDR3 in amino acids: CASKTGDNTGELFF. The CDR3 bases that were read are TGTGCCAGCAAGACAGGAGACAACACCGGGGAG. The chain joins TRBV2 to TRBJ2-2; tentatively, D is TRBD1 (6 bases). The sequence runs out 3 residues before the end of the CDR3; the remainder is reconstructed from the germline J gene. V shed 7 bases and J shed 2 bases, with 11 bases lying between them. Looked up from germline, CDR1 is SNHLY and CDR2 is FYNNEI. The CDR3 runs 14 residues.

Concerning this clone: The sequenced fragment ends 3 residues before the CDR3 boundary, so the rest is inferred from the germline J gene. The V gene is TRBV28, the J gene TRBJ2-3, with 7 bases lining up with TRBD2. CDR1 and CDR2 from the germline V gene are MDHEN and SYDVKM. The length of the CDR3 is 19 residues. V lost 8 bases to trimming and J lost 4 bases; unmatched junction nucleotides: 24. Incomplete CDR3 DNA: TGTGCCAGCCAGCGACCTACTTTCGCAAGCGGGACCGCCCCAGATACG. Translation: CASQRPTFASGTAPDT. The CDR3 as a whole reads CASQRPTFASGTAPDTQYF.

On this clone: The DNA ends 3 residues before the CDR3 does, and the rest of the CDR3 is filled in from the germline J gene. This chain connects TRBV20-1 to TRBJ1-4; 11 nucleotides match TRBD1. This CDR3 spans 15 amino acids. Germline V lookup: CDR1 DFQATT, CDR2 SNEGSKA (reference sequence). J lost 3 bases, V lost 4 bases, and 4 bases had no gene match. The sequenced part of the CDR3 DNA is TGCAGTGCTACCCGGGACAGGGGGGCTAATGAAAAA. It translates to CSATRDRGANEK. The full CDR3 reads CSATRDRGANEKLFF.

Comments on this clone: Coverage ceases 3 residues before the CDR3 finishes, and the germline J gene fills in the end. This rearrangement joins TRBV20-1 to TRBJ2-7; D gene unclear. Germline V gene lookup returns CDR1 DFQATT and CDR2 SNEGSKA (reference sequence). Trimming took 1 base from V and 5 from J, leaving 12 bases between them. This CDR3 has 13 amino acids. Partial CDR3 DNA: TGCAGTGCTAGAGGGCAGGAAAATGACGAG. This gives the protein CSARGQENDE. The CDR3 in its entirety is CSARGQENDEQYF.

CDR3 DNA, as far as it was read: TGCGCCAGCAGCTTGACTAGCGGGCAGAGAACCGGGGAG. Amino acid sequence: CASSLTSGQRTGE. The entire CDR3 is CASSLTSGQRTGELFF. The chain links TRBV5-1 to TRBJ2-2, with 9 bases aligning to TRBD2. The missing CDR3 end, 3 residues past where the read stops, is filled in from the germline J gene. V lost 1 base and J lost 5; bases outside the gene matches: 6. The CDR3 extends over 16 amino acids. Germline V gene lookup returns CDR1 SGHRS and CDR2 YFSETQ.

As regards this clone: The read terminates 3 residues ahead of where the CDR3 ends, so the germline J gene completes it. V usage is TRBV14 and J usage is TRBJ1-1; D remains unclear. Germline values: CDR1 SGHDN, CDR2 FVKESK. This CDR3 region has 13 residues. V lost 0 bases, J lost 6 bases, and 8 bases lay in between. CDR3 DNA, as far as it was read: TGTGCCAGCAGCCAAGATAACATCCCTGAA. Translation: CASSQDNIPE. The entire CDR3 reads CASSQDNIPEAFF.

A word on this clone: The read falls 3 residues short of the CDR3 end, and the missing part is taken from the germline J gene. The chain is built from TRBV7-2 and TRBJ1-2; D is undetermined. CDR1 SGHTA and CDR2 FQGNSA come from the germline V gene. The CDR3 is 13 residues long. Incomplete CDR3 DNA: TGTGCCAGCAGACTAGCGGGAGGGCATGAC. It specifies CASRLAGGHD. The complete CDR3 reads CASRLAGGHDYTF.

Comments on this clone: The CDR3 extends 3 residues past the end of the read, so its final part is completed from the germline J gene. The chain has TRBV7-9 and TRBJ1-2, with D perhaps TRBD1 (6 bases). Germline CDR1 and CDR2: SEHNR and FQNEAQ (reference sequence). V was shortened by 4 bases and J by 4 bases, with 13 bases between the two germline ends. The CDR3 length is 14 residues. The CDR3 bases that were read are TGTGCCAGCAGCTCCCACCAGGGGCTCTATGGC. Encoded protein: CASSSHQGLYG. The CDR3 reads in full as CASSSHQGLYGYTF.

The CDR3 DNA, read in part, is TGTGCCAGCAGTGAAGCATATAGCCTTGAG. Translating gives CASSEAYSLE. The entire CDR3 is CASSEAYSLEQFF. The genes are TRBV2 and TRBJ2-1; D is ambiguous. The CDR3 extends 3 residues past the end of the read, so its final part is completed from the germline J gene. The CDR3 totals 13 residues. Per germline, CDR1 SNHLY and CDR2 FYNNEI. Deletions cut 0 bases from V and 9 bases from J, with 9 bases between.

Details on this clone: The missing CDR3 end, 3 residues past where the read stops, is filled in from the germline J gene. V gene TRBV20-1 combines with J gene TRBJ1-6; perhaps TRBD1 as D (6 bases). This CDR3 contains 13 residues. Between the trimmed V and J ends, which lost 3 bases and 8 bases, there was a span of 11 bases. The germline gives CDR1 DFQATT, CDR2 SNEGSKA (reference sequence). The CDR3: CSASEDSYSPLHF. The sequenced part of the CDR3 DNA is TGCAGTGCTAGTGAGGACAGCTATTCACCC.

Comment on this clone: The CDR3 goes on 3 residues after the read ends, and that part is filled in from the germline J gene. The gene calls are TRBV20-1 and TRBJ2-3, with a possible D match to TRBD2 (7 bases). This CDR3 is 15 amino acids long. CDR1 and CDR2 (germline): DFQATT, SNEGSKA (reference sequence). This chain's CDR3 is CSAHSRLGGRETQYF. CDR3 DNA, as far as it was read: TGCAGTGCTCACTCTAGGTTGGGGGGGCGCGAGACG.

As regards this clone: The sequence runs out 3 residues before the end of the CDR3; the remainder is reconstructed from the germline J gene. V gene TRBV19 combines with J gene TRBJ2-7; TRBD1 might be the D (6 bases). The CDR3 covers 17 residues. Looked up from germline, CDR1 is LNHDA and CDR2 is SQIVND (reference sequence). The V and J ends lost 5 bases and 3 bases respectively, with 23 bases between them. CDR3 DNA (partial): TGTGCCAGTAGTCCTGACAGGATGCAATCAACGGGCTACGAG. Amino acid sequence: CASSPDRMQSTGYE. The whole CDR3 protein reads CASSPDRMQSTGYEQYF.

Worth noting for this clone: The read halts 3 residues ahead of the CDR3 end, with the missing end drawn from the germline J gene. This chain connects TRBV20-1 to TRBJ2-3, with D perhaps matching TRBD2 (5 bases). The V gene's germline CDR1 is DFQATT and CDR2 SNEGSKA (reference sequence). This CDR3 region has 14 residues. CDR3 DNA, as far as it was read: TGCAGTGCTAGACTAAGGACTTCGCTCGAGACG. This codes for CSARLRTSLET. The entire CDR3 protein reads CSARLRTSLETQYF.

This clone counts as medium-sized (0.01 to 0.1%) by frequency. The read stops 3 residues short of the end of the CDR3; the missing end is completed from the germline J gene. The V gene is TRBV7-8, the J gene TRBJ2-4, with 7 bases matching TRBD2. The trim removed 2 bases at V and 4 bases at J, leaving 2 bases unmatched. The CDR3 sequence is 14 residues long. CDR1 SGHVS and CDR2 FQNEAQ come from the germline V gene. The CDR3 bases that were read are TGTGCCAGCAGCTTAAGCGGGATAAAAAACATT. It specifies CASSLSGIKNI. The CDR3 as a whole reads CASSLSGIKNIQYF. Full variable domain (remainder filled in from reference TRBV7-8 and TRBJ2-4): GAGVSQSPRYKVAKRGQDVALRCDPISGHVSLFWYQQALGQGPEFLTYFQNEAQLDKSGLPSDRFFAERPEGSVSTLKIQRTQQEDSAVYLCASSLSGIKNIQYFGAGTRLSVL.

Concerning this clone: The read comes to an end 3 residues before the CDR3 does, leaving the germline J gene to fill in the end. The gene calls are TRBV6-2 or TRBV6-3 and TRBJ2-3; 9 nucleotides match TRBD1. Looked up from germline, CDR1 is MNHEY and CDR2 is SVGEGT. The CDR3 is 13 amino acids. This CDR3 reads CASSQRTGETQYF. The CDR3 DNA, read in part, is TGTGCCAGCAGCCAACGGACAGGGGAGACG.

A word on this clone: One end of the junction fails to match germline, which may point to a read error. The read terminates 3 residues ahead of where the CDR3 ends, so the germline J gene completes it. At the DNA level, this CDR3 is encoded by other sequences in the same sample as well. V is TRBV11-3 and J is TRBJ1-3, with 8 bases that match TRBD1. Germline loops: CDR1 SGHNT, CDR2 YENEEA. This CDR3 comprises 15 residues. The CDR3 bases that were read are TGTGCCAGCAGCGCCCAACGGGACAGGAGAAACACG. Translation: CASSAQRDRRNT. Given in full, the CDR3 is CASSAQRDRRNTIYF. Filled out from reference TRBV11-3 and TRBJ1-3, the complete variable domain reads EAGVVQSPRYKIIEKKQPVAFWCNPISGHNTLYWYLQNLGQGPELLIRYENEEAVDDSQLPKDRFSAERLKGVDSTLKIQPAELGDSAVYLCASSAQRDRRNTIYFGEGSWLTVV.

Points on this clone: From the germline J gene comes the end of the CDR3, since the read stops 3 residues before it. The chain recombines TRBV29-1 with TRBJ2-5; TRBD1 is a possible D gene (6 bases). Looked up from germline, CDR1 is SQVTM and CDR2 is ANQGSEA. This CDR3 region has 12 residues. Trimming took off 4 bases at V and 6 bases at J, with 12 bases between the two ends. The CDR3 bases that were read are TGCAGCGTTGTTCAGGGGTCGAAGACC. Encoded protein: CSVVQGSKT. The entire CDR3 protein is CSVVQGSKTQYF.

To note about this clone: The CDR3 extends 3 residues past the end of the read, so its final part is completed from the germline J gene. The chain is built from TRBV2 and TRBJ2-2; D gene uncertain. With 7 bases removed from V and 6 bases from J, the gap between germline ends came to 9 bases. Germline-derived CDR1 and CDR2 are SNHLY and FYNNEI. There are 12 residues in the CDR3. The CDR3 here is CASTREAGELFF. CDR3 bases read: TGTGCCAGCACCCGAGAGGCCGGGGAG.

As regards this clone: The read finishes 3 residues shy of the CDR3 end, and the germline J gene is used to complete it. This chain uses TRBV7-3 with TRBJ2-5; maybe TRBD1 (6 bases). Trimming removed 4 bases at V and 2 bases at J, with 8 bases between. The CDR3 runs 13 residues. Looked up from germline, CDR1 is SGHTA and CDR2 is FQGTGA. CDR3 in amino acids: CASSSDRQETQYF. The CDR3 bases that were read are TGTGCCAGCAGCTCTGACAGGCAAGAGACC.